The 29 T cell receptor beta chains reported below all come from one sample, sequenced in a study of regulatory T cells in long-lasting Graves disease. Arm-PCR with iRepertoire HTBI primers amplified the CDR3 regions for these TCR beta libraries. TCRdb reprocessed the multiplex PCR reads via MiXCR and lists one record per CDR3 protein. The sample has approximately 690,000 distinct CDR3 sequences; 30% are singletons. Time point specified: persistent/refractory GD, antithyroid drugs over 5 years with positive TRAb. PBMC-extracted RNA yielded the TCR library. Sample: peripheral blood mononuclear cells (PBMCs), taken when the disease was refractory, from a patient treated with antithyroid drugs. Source of these receptors: a female donor with Graves disease.

The rearrangement links TRBV5-1 to TRBJ1-4; 7 nucleotides line up with TRBD1. Trimming at V came to 2 bases and at J to 7 bases, leaving 5 bases not matched to a gene. Germline V gene sequence: CDR1 SGHRS, CDR2 YFSETQ. This CDR3 comprises 14 residues. The CDR3 protein is CASSLAGGAEKLFF. DNA of the CDR3: TGCGCCAGCAGCTTAGCAGGGGGGGCTGAAAAACTGTTTTTT.

This clonotype was observed once. The chain couples TRBV30 to TRBJ2-2; the D is unclear. CDR1 and CDR2 from the germline V gene are GTSNPN and SVGIG (reference sequence). This CDR3 contains 15 residues. The germline V and J ends were trimmed by 0 bases and 1 base, with 9 bases remaining between them. The CDR3, as DNA: TGTGCCTGGAGTGTACGTGGAAGGAACACCGGGGAGCTGTTTTTT. Its translation: CAWSVRGRNTGELFF.

This clonotype was detected a few times. The chain couples TRBV2 to TRBJ1-5; D is unresolved. The CDR3 contains 14 residues. V was clipped by 8 bases and J by 3 bases, with 14 bases between them. Looked up from germline, CDR1 is SNHLY and CDR2 is FYNNEI. The CDR3 region is CASRLIEVNQPQHF. CDR3 nucleotide sequence: TGTGCCAGCCGCCTCATCGAGGTCAATCAGCCCCAGCATTTT.

This sequence joins TRBV7-6 and TRBJ1-4, with 7 positions matching TRBD1. From germline, CDR1 is SGHVS and CDR2 FNYEAQ. The CDR3 is made up of 15 amino acids. V dropped 6 bases and J dropped 7; count of bases not matched to a gene: 11. The CDR3 sequence: CASSPLTGRAEKLFF. DNA of the CDR3: TGTGCCAGCAGTCCCCTGACAGGGAGGGCTGAAAAACTGTTTTTT.

The J gene is TRBJ1-5, the V gene TRBV28; TRBD1 agrees at 9 bases. Looked up from germline, CDR1 is MDHEN and CDR2 is SYDVKM. The CDR3 consists of 16 residues. Germline trimming cut 8 bases from V and 6 bases from J; bases unmatched to any gene: 14. The CDR3 coding sequence is TGTGCCAGCTCACCGCCCTGGGGGACAGGGTTTCAGCCCCAGCATTTT. Its translation: CASSPPWGTGFQPQHF.

This clonotype was counted only a few times. This chain links TRBV6-1 with TRBJ2-7; perhaps TRBD2 as D (6 bases). V gave up 0 bases and J gave up 6 bases, with 15 bases separating them. Germline CDR1 reads MNHNS; CDR2 reads SASEGT. CDR3 size: 15 residues. The CDR3 coding sequence is TGTGCCAGCAGTGAAGCTTGGAGGGCCGCTTTCGAGCAGTACTTC. Amino acids: CASSEAWRAAFEQYF.

This chain uses TRBV28 with TRBJ2-1; TRBD1 matches at 9 bases. Looked up from germline, CDR1 is MDHEN and CDR2 is SYDVKM. The CDR3 covers 13 residues. Germline trimming cut 4 bases from V and 8 bases from J; bases unmatched to any gene: 3. Here the CDR3 DNA reads TGTGCCAGCAGTTGGGGACAGGGAGATGAGCAGTTCTTC. Translating gives CASSWGQGDEQFF.

In this sample, this clonotype turned up a few times. V is TRBV6-1 and J is TRBJ1-2; D uncertain. Germline assignment: CDR1 MNHNS and CDR2 SASEGT. CDR3 length equals 14 residues. The V gene lost 5 bases and the J gene lost 4 bases, with 14 bases spanning the gap. The CDR3 loop is CASSQPTGAYGYTF. The DNA for the CDR3 is TGTGCCAGCAGTCAACCGACCGGAGCCTATGGCTACACCTTC.

This clonotype was counted only a few times. This chain uses TRBV7-3 with TRBJ2-2; 10 bases line up with TRBD2. The CDR3 runs to 18 residues. The germline gives CDR1 SGHTA, CDR2 FQGTGA. With 2 bases clipped from V and 2 bases from J, the junction kept 8 bases outside the gene matches. In nucleotides, the CDR3 is TGTGCCAGCAGCTTACGTCTAAGCGGGAGGGGAAACACCGGGGAGCTGTTTTTT. Translation: CASSLRLSGRGNTGELFF.

V gene TRBV4-1 combines with J gene TRBJ1-2, with no clear D. The germline V and J ends were trimmed by 0 bases and 5 bases, with 10 bases remaining between them. The germline V gene encodes CDR1 MGHRA and CDR2 YSYEKL. The CDR3 runs to 14 residues. CDR3 DNA: TGCGCCAGCAGCCAAGACGAGGGAGGGTATGGCTACACCTTC. Translation: CASSQDEGGYGYTF.

About this clonotype: A much larger clone lies one base from this, so it may be a read error. The V and J genes are TRBV6-1 and TRBJ1-5; no reliable D call. Germline-derived CDR1 and CDR2 are MNHNS and SASEGT. CDR3 length: 12 amino acids. The CDR3 sequence: CASKDSNRPQHF. The CDR3 coding sequence is TGTGCCAGCAAGGATAGCAATCGGCCCCAGCATTTT.

This clonotype was recorded a few times. The rearrangement joins TRBV29-1 to TRBJ1-1; 7 bases align to TRBD1. This CDR3 is built from 15 residues. V gave up 7 bases and J gave up 4 bases; unmatched junction bases: 15. CDR1 is SQVTM, CDR2 ANQGSEA, per germline. CDR3 coding DNA: TGCAGCGCCTGCCACACAGGGGAAGGTTTCACTGAAGCTTTCTTT. The encoded protein is CSACHTGEGFTEAFF.

In its sample, this clonotype was seen many times. The J gene is TRBJ1-5, the V gene TRBV6-1; D remains ambiguous. Trimming shortened V by 6 bases and J by 4 bases, and 4 bases separated the two germline ends. In germline, CDR1 is MNHNS, CDR2 SASEGT. CDR3 length equals 11 residues. CDR3: CASRQNQPQHF. The CDR3 region has the DNA TGTGCCAGCAGACAGAATCAGCCCCAGCATTTT.

The chain combines TRBV19 with TRBJ1-1; 7 bases line up with TRBD1. The CDR3 covers 17 residues. Germline loops: CDR1 LNHDA, CDR2 SQIVND (reference sequence). Unmatched junction bases numbered 16, after V lost 7 bases and J lost 2 bases. CDR3 sequence (DNA): TGTGCCAGTACCCCACGGACAGGCTCCCCTAAAAACACTGAAGCTTTCTTT. It yields the protein CASTPRTGSPKNTEAFF.

The V gene is TRBV10-3, the J gene TRBJ2-6; D possibly corresponds to TRBD2 (6 bases). Germline V gene sequence: CDR1 ENHRY, CDR2 SYGVKD. Trimming took 10 bases from V and 0 from J, leaving 19 bases between them. The CDR3 consists of 17 residues. This chain's CDR3 is CATYVPGLISGANVLTF. CDR3 nucleotides: TGTGCCACCTATGTCCCGGGACTCATCTCTGGGGCCAACGTCCTGACTTTC.

The genes are TRBV19 and TRBJ1-4; 10 bases are shared with TRBD1. Germline V gene data show CDR1 as LNHDA and CDR2 as SQIVND (reference sequence). This CDR3 region has 15 residues. Trimming removed 6 bases from V and 7 bases from J; junction bases left unmatched: 8. In DNA form, the CDR3 reads TGTGCCAGTAGGACGTCCGGGACAGGGGTTGAAAAACTGTTTTTT. Translating it yields CASRTSGTGVEKLFF.

The table lists this clonotype with a few counts. The rearrangement joins TRBV20-1 to TRBJ1-2; 8 positions match TRBD1. The trim removed 6 bases at V and 4 bases at J, leaving 10 bases unmatched. This CDR3 spans 14 amino acids. Germline V gene lookup returns CDR1 DFQATT and CDR2 SNEGSKA (reference sequence). The CDR3 region is CSAQDRGRSYGYTF. The CDR3 region has the DNA TGCAGTGCCCAAGACAGGGGAAGGAGCTATGGCTACACCTTC.

In its sample, this clonotype was seen a few times. The V and J genes are TRBV20-1 and TRBJ2-5; 14 bases line up with TRBD2. The CDR3 length is 15 residues. CDR1 and CDR2 (germline): DFQATT, SNEGSKA (reference sequence). V was pared by 6 bases and J by 5 bases, with 8 bases of the junction left unmatched. CDR3 amino acids: CSATGLAGVRETQYF. CDR3 DNA sequence: TGCAGTGCAACGGGACTAGCGGGAGTCCGGGAGACCCAGTACTTC.

In this sample, this clonotype turned up many times. The rearrangement joins TRBV12-3 or TRBV12-4 to TRBJ1-5; 7 bases are shared with TRBD1. V shed 7 bases, J shed 3 bases, and the junction held 9 bases outside the gene matches. The CDR3 covers 15 residues. The CDR3 bases are TGTGCCAGCAAATTCCGGGACAGTTACAATCAGCCCCAGCATTTT. Translated: CASKFRDSYNQPQHF.

This clonotype has at least ten counts. This rearrangement joins TRBV11-2 to TRBJ1-1, with D uncertain. Germline assignment: CDR1 SGHAT and CDR2 FQNNGV. The CDR3 length is 14 residues. The ends were cut back, 3 bases at V and 0 bases at J, with 8 bases in the middle. The CDR3 reads CASSFIIMNTEAFF. The DNA of the CDR3 is TGTGCCAGCAGCTTTATCATAATGAACACTGAAGCTTTCTTT.

Remarks on this clonotype: One end of the junction is discordant with germline, which a read error may explain. The chain joins TRBV7-3 to TRBJ1-2; 9 bases agree with TRBD1. This CDR3 contains 16 residues. Germline V gene sequence: CDR1 SGHTA, CDR2 FQGTGA. The CDR3: CASSQGVGTGYNGYTF. The DNA of the CDR3 is TGCGCCAGCAGCCAAGGAGTCGGGACAGGGTACAATGGCTACACCTTC.

The genes are TRBV4-1 and TRBJ1-4, with TRBD1 matching over 10 bases. The CDR3 contains 16 residues. V lost 5 bases to trimming and J lost 4 bases; unmatched junction nucleotides: 7. Germline loops: CDR1 MGHRA, CDR2 YSYEKL. The chain's CDR3 is CASSAGTGAVNEKLFF. DNA of the CDR3: TGCGCCAGCAGCGCCGGGACAGGGGCCGTTAATGAAAAACTGTTTTTT.

CDR3 region: CASSHRQGASNYGYTF. The CDR3 region has the DNA TGTGCCAGCAGTCACAGACAGGGGGCGTCTAACTATGGCTACACCTTC. This chain joins TRBV6-1 and TRBJ1-2; 10 bases fit TRBD1. The CDR3 has 16 amino acids. Germline CDR1 and CDR2: MNHNS and SASEGT. After removal of 5 bases from V and 0 bases from J, the junction contained 6 bases not matched to a gene.

This clonotype was counted a few times. The chain is built from TRBV12-3 or TRBV12-4 and TRBJ1-1, with D perhaps matching TRBD1 (6 bases). V was pared by 4 bases and J by 7 bases, with 16 bases between. The CDR3 loop spans 14 amino acids. The chain's CDR3 is CASSSLTGRVEAFF. The CDR3 nucleotides read TGTGCCAGCAGTTCATTAACAGGGAGGGTTGAAGCTTTCTTT.

The chain couples TRBV7-9 to TRBJ1-4; tentative D call: TRBD1 (5 bases). In germline, CDR1 is SEHNR, CDR2 FQNEAQ (reference sequence). The CDR3 is 17 residues long. V gave up 2 bases and J gave up 0 bases, with 13 bases separating them. The DNA for the CDR3 is TGTGCCAGCAGCTTACCCCCTGACAGTGCAACTAATGAAAAACTGTTTTTT. Its protein is CASSLPPDSATNEKLFF.

The chain carries TRBV9 and TRBJ1-3, with D hard to call. Deletions cut 3 bases from V and 1 base from J, with 14 bases between. This CDR3 has 16 residues. In germline, CDR1 is SGDLS, CDR2 YYNGEE. CDR3 protein: CASSARTAVSGNTIYF. The CDR3 DNA sequence: TGTGCCAGCAGCGCCCGGACGGCTGTTTCTGGAAACACCATATATTTT. Using reference TRBV9 and TRBJ1-3 for the parts outside the CDR3, the full variable domain is DSGVTQTPKHLITATGQRVTLRCSPRSGDLSVYWYQQSLDQGLQFLIQYYNGEERAKGNILERFSAQQFPDLHSELNLSSLELGDSALYFCASSARTAVSGNTIYFGEGSWLTVV.

V gene TRBV29-1 combines with J gene TRBJ2-5; 9 bases align to TRBD1. There are 13 residues in the CDR3. V lost 6 bases, J lost 5 bases, and 7 bases stayed unmatched. CDR1 and CDR2 from the germline V gene are SQVTM and ANQGSEA. This CDR3 reads CSVLQGADETQYF. DNA of the CDR3: TGCAGCGTCCTACAGGGGGCGGATGAGACCCAGTACTTC.

This rearrangement joins TRBV2 to TRBJ1-2; maybe TRBD1 (5 bases). The CDR3 length is 15 residues. Looked up from germline, CDR1 is SNHLY and CDR2 is FYNNEI. Between the trimmed V and J ends, which lost 3 bases and 4 bases, there was a span of 15 bases. CDR3 DNA: TGTGCCAGCAGTGATACCCGAGGGGTGGGCTATGGCTACACCTTC. Protein product: CASSDTRGVGYGYTF.

The genes are TRBV20-1 and TRBJ2-7; D possibly corresponds to TRBD2 (6 bases). Trimming removed 4 bases at V and 3 bases at J, with 19 bases between. The CDR3 has 15 amino acids. Germline loops: CDR1 DFQATT, CDR2 SNEGSKA (reference sequence). DNA of the CDR3: TGCAGTGCTAATACCTGGGCTAGCGACAACTACGAGCAGTACTTC. Its translation is CSANTWASDNYEQYF.